The clone carrying this TCR beta chain was observed once. The V gene's germline CDR1 is SQVTM and CDR2 ANQGSEA. V lost 6 bases to trimming and J lost 5 bases, with 7 bases between them. This CDR3 is built from 10 residues. This entry is derived from a study of CD8+ T cells in alopecia areata. RNA was isolated and reverse transcribed to cDNA, the sequencing template. The data were produced by immunoSEQ multiplex PCR, yet TCRdb's version contains in-frame clones alone and is incomplete. The sample records 100,000 to 150,000 clones, about 51% being singletons. The TCR sequence derives from a human donor with alopecia areata. Sequencing input: NKG2D-low CD8+ T cells sorted from blood. The chain is built from TRBV29-1 and TRBJ1-1, with D uncertain. CDR3 sequence: CSVGLTEAFF. The CDR3, as DNA: TGCAGCGTGGGGTTGACTGAAGCTTTCTTT.